The 23 T cell receptor beta chains listed next were all sequenced from one sample in a study of blood T cell repertoires in COVID-19. Using immunoSEQ multiplex PCR, the repertoire was profiled, and TCRdb retains in-frame clones only, with some absent. This table holds about 400,000 clones, roughly 90% found once. Sequencing was carried out using peripheral blood. Receptors were obtained from a man aged 40-50 years with acute or convalescent COVID-19.

This rearrangement joins TRBV19 to TRBJ1-6, with 10 nucleotides matching TRBD1. With V trimmed by 2 bases and J by 8 bases, 3 bases remained unmatched. Per germline, CDR1 LNHDA and CDR2 SQIVND (reference sequence). The CDR3 is made up of 15 amino acids. The CDR3 DNA follows: TGTGCCAGTAGTATATCTGGGACAGGGGATTCACCCCTCCACTTT. Translating gives CASSISGTGDSPLHF. Variable domain in full (rest from reference TRBV19 and TRBJ1-6): DGGITQSPKYLFRKEGQNVTLSCEQNLNHDAMYWYRQDPGQGLRLIYYSQIVNDFQKGDIAEGYSVSREKKESFPLTVTSAQKNPTAFYLCASSISGTGDSPLHFGNGTRLTVT.

The rearrangement uses TRBV10-3 and TRBJ1-3; unclear D gene. Trimming stripped 6 bases from V and 0 bases from J, with 12 bases between. The length of the CDR3 is 15 residues. The germline V gene encodes CDR1 ENHRY and CDR2 SYGVKD. CDR3 region: CAIRATPNSGNTIYF. For the CDR3, the DNA is TGTGCCATCAGGGCCACCCCAAACTCTGGAAACACCATATATTTT.

The V call is TRBV6-2 or TRBV6-3, the J call TRBJ2-2; 7 bases fit TRBD1. The CDR3 runs 16 residues. The V gene end was trimmed by 0 bases and the J gene end by 4 bases; junction bases not matched to a gene: 5. CDR1 and CDR2 (germline): MNHEY, SVGEGT. DNA for the CDR3: TGTGCCAGCAGTTACTCACAGGGGTTCAGCACCGGGGAGCTGTTTTTT. Protein sequence: CASSYSQGFSTGELFF.

This CDR3 reads CATSGGEGLDEQYF. The CDR3 DNA reads TGTGCCACCAGCGGGGGGGAAGGTCTGGACGAGCAGTACTTC. The J gene is TRBJ2-7, the V gene TRBV15; TRBD2 matches at 7 bases. Germline V gene sequence: CDR1 LNHNV, CDR2 YYDKDF (reference sequence). The CDR3 runs to 14 residues. After removal of 5 bases from V and 5 bases from J, the junction contained 9 bases not matched to a gene. Together with reference TRBV15 and TRBJ2-7, the CDR3 gives the full variable domain: DAMVIQNPRYQVTQFGKPVTLSCSQTLNHNVMYWYQQKSSQAPKLLFHYYDKDFNNEADTPDNFQSRRPNTSFCFLDIRSPGLGDTAMYLCATSGGEGLDEQYFGPGTRLTVT.

The chain joins TRBV6-1 to TRBJ2-7; a weak D match, TRBD1 (6 bases). Germline CDR1 reads MNHNS; CDR2 reads SASEGT. V lost 0 bases to trimming and J lost 5 bases, with 17 bases between them. The CDR3 has 16 residues. The CDR3 nucleotides read TGTGCCAGCAGTGAAGCAGGGGGTCACCAGGGAGACGAGCAGTACTTC. This encodes CASSEAGGHQGDEQYF.

The chain links TRBV3-1 (or the pseudogene TRBV3-2) to TRBJ1-4; D is ambiguous. From germline, CDR1 is LGHDT and CDR2 YNNKEL (reference sequence). Trimming removed 0 bases at V and 0 bases at J, with 8 bases between. This CDR3 has 16 residues. In DNA form, the CDR3 reads TGTGCCAGCAGCCAAGAATGGAGATCAACTAATGAAAAACTGTTTTTT. This gives the protein CASSQEWRSTNEKLFF.

This chain joins TRBV3-1 (or the pseudogene TRBV3-2) and TRBJ2-7; D gene ambiguous. Trimming pared 1 base from V and 4 bases from J, leaving 5 bases between. Germline assignment: CDR1 LGHDT and CDR2 YNNKEL (reference sequence). The CDR3 consists of 12 residues. Written as DNA, the CDR3 is TGTGCCAGCAGCCAAGGCCGGTACGAGCAGTACTTC. Translating it yields CASSQGRYEQYF.

This chain connects TRBV9 to TRBJ1-6; D is undetermined. In germline, CDR1 is SGDLS, CDR2 YYNGEE. With 4 bases removed from V and 8 bases from J, the gap between germline ends came to 16 bases. The CDR3 covers 15 residues. CDR3 region: CASSTRTDGDSPLHF. For the CDR3, the DNA is TGTGCCAGCAGCACCCGGACTGACGGGGATTCACCCCTCCACTTT.

This clone was seen just once. The chain employs TRBV6-4 and TRBJ2-7; 7 nucleotides agree with TRBD1. Germline lookup yields CDR1 MRHNA and CDR2 SNTAGT. This CDR3 has 13 amino acids. Trimming at V came to 6 bases and at J to 4 bases, leaving 6 bases not matched to a gene. In DNA form, the CDR3 reads TGTGCCAGCAGCCCCGGGACAGATTACGAGCAGTACTTC. Translated: CASSPGTDYEQYF.

The table lists this clone with a count of one. The chain has TRBV6-4 and TRBJ2-1; the D gene is possibly TRBD1 (5 bases). V lost 3 bases and J 7 bases, leaving 16 bases between the germline ends. Per germline, CDR1 MRHNA and CDR2 SNTAGT. This CDR3 comprises 15 residues. CDR3 residues: CASSDGQGEMNEQFF. DNA for the CDR3: TGTGCCAGCAGTGATGGGCAGGGCGAGATGAATGAGCAGTTCTTC.

The rearrangement links TRBV29-1 to TRBJ2-3; 14 positions agree with TRBD2. V lost 6 bases, J lost 4 bases, and 6 bases stayed unmatched. This CDR3 region has 15 residues. In germline, CDR1 is SQVTM, CDR2 ANQGSEA. The CDR3 nucleotides are TGCAGCGTCAGACTAGCGGGGGGGTTGGCAGATACGCAGTATTTT. It codes for CSVRLAGGLADTQYF.

The chain has TRBV6-5 and TRBJ1-6; 7 bases align to TRBD1. The CDR3 runs to 15 residues. CDR1 MNHEY and CDR2 SVGAGI come from the germline V gene. The ends lost 4 bases at V and 9 bases at J; junction bases unmatched: 9. The CDR3 region is CASSSPGGRGSPLHF. The CDR3 nucleotides are TGTGCCAGCAGTTCTCCAGGGGGTCGGGGTTCACCCCTCCACTTT.

The chain links TRBV5-4 to TRBJ2-1; 8 nucleotides match TRBD1. V lost 5 bases to trimming and J lost 2 bases; unmatched junction nucleotides: 6. Germline V CDR1 and CDR2: SGHNT, YYREEE (reference sequence). The CDR3 totals 15 residues. CDR3 nucleotides: TGTGCCAGCAGGAAGGACAGGGACCCCTACAATGAGCAGTTCTTC. Protein: CASRKDRDPYNEQFF.

The chain recombines TRBV18 with TRBJ2-2, with 9 positions matching TRBD1. After removal of 5 bases from V and 5 bases from J, the junction contained 9 bases not matched to a gene. The germline gives CDR1 KGHSH, CDR2 LQKENI. This CDR3 is 16 amino acids long. This CDR3 is CASSSTGTGSTGELFF. The CDR3 DNA is TGTGCCAGCTCATCGACCGGGACAGGGTCGACCGGGGAGCTGTTTTTT.

This chain connects TRBV7-9 to TRBJ1-1; 7 nucleotides align to TRBD1. The trim removed 3 bases at V and 5 bases at J, leaving 9 bases unmatched. Germline lookup yields CDR1 SEHNR and CDR2 FQNEAQ (reference sequence). This CDR3 region has 15 residues. The CDR3 protein is CASSFLQGSGTEAFF. In DNA, the CDR3 is TGTGCCAGCAGCTTCCTACAGGGGAGCGGGACTGAAGCTTTCTTT.

The rearrangement links TRBV19 to TRBJ1-1; D call uncertain. Germline lookup yields CDR1 LNHDA and CDR2 SQIVND (reference sequence). This CDR3 is built from 15 residues. Between the trimmed V and J ends, which lost 1 base and 0 bases, there was a span of 9 bases. The CDR3 loop reads CASSIGLGVNTEAFF. CDR3 nucleotides: TGTGCCAGTAGTATAGGTCTCGGAGTGAACACTGAAGCTTTCTTT.

CDR3 coding DNA: TGTGCCAGCAGTCCGCGCCTACAGGGGCCCAACACTGAAGCTTTCTTT. As protein: CASSPRLQGPNTEAFF. The chain carries TRBV27 and TRBJ1-1, with 7 bases identical to TRBD1. Per the germline V gene, CDR1 is MNHEY and CDR2 is SMNVEV (reference sequence). V lost 5 bases, J lost 2 bases, and 11 bases stayed unmatched. This CDR3 region has 16 residues.

The CDR3 sequence: CASKAEGRGYGYTF. The CDR3, as DNA: TGTGCCAGTAAAGCGGAGGGGCGAGGCTATGGCTACACCTTC. This chain uses TRBV19 with TRBJ1-2; weak D call: TRBD1 (5 bases). The CDR3 sequence is 14 residues long. Germline CDR1 and CDR2: LNHDA and SQIVND (reference sequence). Deletions cut 7 bases from V and 4 bases from J, with 16 bases between.

The V and J genes are TRBV7-9 and TRBJ1-6, with D unclear. The CDR3 has 13 amino acids. The V and J ends lost 2 bases and 7 bases respectively, with 6 bases between them. CDR1 and CDR2 (germline): SEHNR, FQNEAQ (reference sequence). Here the CDR3 reads CASSLIMNSPLHF. CDR3 bases: TGTGCCAGCAGCTTAATTATGAATTCACCCCTCCACTTT.

V usage is TRBV4-1 and J usage is TRBJ2-3; D is possibly TRBD1 (5 bases). CDR1 MGHRA and CDR2 YSYEKL come from the germline V gene. The germline V and J ends were trimmed by 4 bases and 2 bases, with 10 bases remaining between them. There are 14 residues in the CDR3. The CDR3 nucleotides are TGCGCCAGCAGCCCCCAACAGGACACAGATACGCAGTATTTT. Its translation: CASSPQQDTDTQYF.

This sequence joins TRBV5-6 and TRBJ2-5; D possibly corresponds to TRBD1 (6 bases). Per the germline V gene, CDR1 is SGHDT and CDR2 is YYEEEE. CDR3 length equals 14 residues. V was trimmed by 3 bases and J by 2 bases, leaving 11 bases between them. In DNA form, the CDR3 reads TGTGCCAGCAGCTCACCGACAGGACAAGAGACCCAGTACTTC. Residues: CASSSPTGQETQYF.

V and J are TRBV14 and TRBJ2-1, with a tentative D call TRBD2 (6 bases). Per the germline V gene, CDR1 is SGHDN and CDR2 is FVKESK. V was pared by 1 base and J by 5 bases, with 15 bases between. The CDR3 is made up of 16 amino acids. The CDR3, as DNA: TGTGCCAGCAGCCAAGTAGCGGTGACGGGGCACAATGAGCAGTTCTTC. It specifies CASSQVAVTGHNEQFF.

V gene TRBV15 combines with J gene TRBJ2-7; the D gene is possibly TRBD1 (5 bases). CDR1 LNHNV and CDR2 YYDKDF come from the germline V gene (reference sequence). This CDR3 region has 16 residues. V lost 0 bases and J 4 bases, leaving 16 bases between the germline ends. The CDR3 sequence: CATSRDDRVPSYEQYF. The CDR3 nucleotides read TGTGCCACCAGCAGAGATGACAGAGTACCATCATACGAGCAGTACTTC. Complete variable domain (other parts from reference TRBV15 and TRBJ2-7): DAMVIQNPRYQVTQFGKPVTLSCSQTLNHNVMYWYQQKSSQAPKLLFHYYDKDFNNEADTPDNFQSRRPNTSFCFLDIRSPGLGDTAMYLCATSRDDRVPSYEQYFGPGTRLTVT.